The 14 T cell receptor beta chains below all came from one sample that was sequenced in a study of CXCR3-negative and CXCR3-positive naive CD8 T cells. Study-wide results and limits: The study found more hydrophobic TRB CDR3s in CXCR3-positive naive cells than in CXCR3-negative naive cells.

Researchers prepared the TRB cDNA libraries using 5' RACE with UMI labels. From its re-call of the 5' RACE reads, TCRdb lists each CDR3 protein once, without DNA. This listing includes about 110,000 distinct CDR3 sequences. The antigens these receptors bind are not known. Source material: naive CXCR3+ CD8+ T cells from blood. The subset here: CD45RO-CCR7+CD27+CD95- naive CD8+ T cells expressing CXCR3 (TNR3+). The source is a human donor in good health. Some clones in this sample may be carry-over from other donors' samples.

The CDR3: CASSHDWSSYEQYF. The chain combines TRBV3-1 with TRBJ2-7. From germline, CDR1 is LGHDT and CDR2 YNNKEL (reference sequence). The CDR3 runs to 14 residues.

V is TRBV11-3 and J is TRBJ2-1. CDR1 is SGHNT and CDR2 is YENEEA in the germline V gene. CDR3 length: 16 residues. The CDR3 here is CASSLVGGSPYNEQFF.

The genes are TRBV5-1 and TRBJ2-7; TCRdb's D gene call, TRBD1, goes unchecked for lack of DNA. CDR3 length equals 14 residues. Germline V gives CDR1 SGHRS, CDR2 YFSETQ. The CDR3 here is CASSISGAGYEQYF.

The J gene is TRBJ2-1, the V gene TRBV12-3 or TRBV12-4; no DNA is available, so the TRBD1 call from TCRdb remains unchecked. This CDR3 region has 16 residues. The CDR3 here is CASSGGPGVGGNEQFF.

This chain connects TRBV6-5 to TRBJ2-1; TCRdb lists TRBD1, though no DNA is available to test this call. Looked up from germline, CDR1 is MNHEY and CDR2 is SVGAGI. The CDR3 spans 13 residues. This chain's CDR3 is CASSYPGENEQFF.

The genes are TRBV9 and TRBJ2-7; TCRdb picks TRBD1, but there is no DNA to check that call. This CDR3 spans 15 amino acids. Per germline, CDR1 SGDLS and CDR2 YYNGEE. The CDR3: CASSPWGQGIYEQYF.

The rearrangement uses TRBV7-9 and TRBJ2-5. Germline assignment: CDR1 SEHNR and CDR2 FQNEAQ (reference sequence). The CDR3 length is 14 residues. This CDR3 is CASKLGVPRETQYF.

The rearrangement uses TRBV29-1 and TRBJ2-3; TCRdb lists TRBD1, though no DNA is available to test this call. CDR3 length: 14 residues. CDR1 is SQVTM and CDR2 is ANQGSEA in the germline V gene. The CDR3 is CSLADGGTTDTQYF.

The CDR3 region is CASSGYSENEQFF. The J gene is TRBJ2-1, the V gene TRBV25-1. Germline V gene data show CDR1 as MGHDK and CDR2 as SYGVNS. This CDR3 is built from 13 residues. Full variable domain (rest looked up from reference TRBV25-1 and TRBJ2-1): EADIYQTPRYLVIGTGKKITLECSQTMGHDKMYWYQQDPGMELHLIHYSYGVNSTEKGDLSSESTVSRIRTEHFPLTLESARPSHTSQYLCASSGYSENEQFFGPGTRLTVL.

The V and J genes are TRBV9 and TRBJ2-2; TCRdb's D call of TRBD1 is untestable without DNA. CDR1 is SGDLS and CDR2 is YYNGEE in the germline V gene. This CDR3 is 15 amino acids long. CDR3 sequence reads: CASGSLGQNTGELFF.

The chain employs TRBV7-9 and TRBJ2-5. The CDR3 length is 12 residues. Germline CDR1 reads SEHNR; CDR2 reads FQNEAQ (reference sequence). CDR3 amino acids: CASSSMQETQYF. The full variable domain, rest sourced from reference TRBV7-9 and TRBJ2-5, is DTGVSQNPRHKITKRGQNVTFRCDPISEHNRLYWYRQTLGQGPEFLTYFQNEAQLEKSRLLSDRFSAERPKGSFSTLEIQRTEQGDSAMYLCASSSMQETQYFGPGTRLLVL.

The gene calls are TRBV6-5 and TRBJ2-3. The germline V gene encodes CDR1 MNHEY and CDR2 SVGAGI. The CDR3 length is 13 residues. The CDR3: CASSYQSTDTQYF.

The genes are TRBV28 and TRBJ1-1. CDR3 length equals 13 residues. Germline-derived CDR1 and CDR2 are MDHEN and SYDVKM. The CDR3 protein is CASSFGWNTEAFF.

This chain uses TRBV28 with TRBJ2-5; TCRdb's D gene call, TRBD2, goes unchecked for lack of DNA. The germline gives CDR1 MDHEN, CDR2 SYDVKM. The CDR3 consists of 15 residues. CDR3 in amino acids: CASGLAGGPRETQYF.